The sequence of this TCR beta chain was determined in a study of early T cells in non-severe SARS-CoV-2 infection. The study, taken as a whole, reports: Missing private and CD4 specificities, VDJdb matching favored anti-spike CD8 responses.

Comments on this clonotype: The antigen is unknown.

This CDR3 spans 14 amino acids. The germline CDR1 and CDR2 sequences are MNHEY and SVGAGI. The trim removed 6 bases at V and 6 bases at J, leaving 6 bases unmatched. Unique molecular identifiers were affixed to single, distinct cDNA molecules. Each CDR3 protein is one row after TCRdb ran MiXCR on the 5' RACE reads. The sample holds around 93,000 distinct CDR3 sequences, approximately 12% seen once. The chain carries TRBV6-5 and TRBJ2-7, with 12 bases matching TRBD1. Here the sequenced sample was whole blood, taken at baseline. This receptor was identified in an adult who was a healthcare worker with PCR-confirmed SARS-CoV-2 infection or an uninfected control (not recorded which). CDR3 sequence (DNA): TGTGCCAGCAGCCCGGGACAGGGGGCTTCCGAGCAGTACTTC. Its translation is CASSPGQGASEQYF.